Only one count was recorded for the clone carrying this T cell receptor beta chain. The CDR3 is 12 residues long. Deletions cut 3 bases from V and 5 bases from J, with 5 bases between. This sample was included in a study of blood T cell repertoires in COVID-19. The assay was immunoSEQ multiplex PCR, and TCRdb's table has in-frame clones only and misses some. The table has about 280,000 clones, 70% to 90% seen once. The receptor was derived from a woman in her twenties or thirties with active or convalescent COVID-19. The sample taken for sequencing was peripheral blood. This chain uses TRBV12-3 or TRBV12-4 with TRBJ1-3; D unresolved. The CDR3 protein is CASSFPRNTIYF. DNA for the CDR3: TGTGCCAGCAGTTTCCCTAGAAACACCATATATTTT.